What follows are 17 T cell receptor beta chains derived from one specimen sequenced in a study of T cells after yellow fever vaccination. Each CDR3 protein is one row after TCRdb ran MiXCR on the 5' RACE reads. This table has about 580,000 distinct CDR3 sequences, about a sixth appearing once. Here the sequenced sample was PBMCs, taken about 5 days after the first yellow fever vaccination. The origin of the receptors is a man younger than 35 who received the YFV17D yellow fever vaccine.

V gene TRBV6-2 or TRBV6-3 combines with J gene TRBJ2-1; 14 bases match TRBD2. Germline trimming cut 1 base from V and 5 bases from J; bases unmatched to any gene: 1. Germline lookup yields CDR1 MNHEY and CDR2 SVGEGT. The CDR3 is made up of 16 amino acids. The chain's CDR3 is CASSYLGLAGDNEQFF. In nucleotides, the CDR3 is TGTGCCAGCAGTTACTTGGGACTAGCGGGGGACAATGAGCAGTTCTTC.

DNA for the CDR3: TGTGCCAGCAGTTTAGAGGGGGCTAGCGGGGGAAAAGATACGCAGTATTTT. Translation gives CASSLEGASGGKDTQYF. The V and J genes are TRBV12-3 or TRBV12-4 and TRBJ2-3; 10 positions match TRBD2. Trimming removed 1 base from V and 5 bases from J; junction bases left unmatched: 9. This CDR3 has 17 amino acids.

The chain uses TRBV11-2 and TRBJ2-7, with D maybe TRBD2 (6 bases). Trimming stripped 2 bases from V and 6 bases from J, with 17 bases between. The germline gives CDR1 SGHAT, CDR2 FQNNGV. The CDR3 extends over 15 amino acids. The CDR3 DNA reads TGTGCCAGCAGCTTATTCAGGCGGGGAAGGGGCGAGCAGTACTTC. Translated, it gives CASSLFRRGRGEQYF.

This clonotype was recorded a few times. J is TRBJ1-1 and V is TRBV6-5; D is undetermined. V was clipped by 0 bases and J by 0 bases, with 5 bases between them. This CDR3 is built from 14 residues. Germline V lookup: CDR1 MNHEY, CDR2 SVGAGI. For the CDR3, the DNA is TGTGCCAGCAGTTACTCGTCTATGAACACTGAAGCTTTCTTT. Translation: CASSYSSMNTEAFF.

The chain combines TRBV5-6 with TRBJ1-5; D might be TRBD1 (6 bases). This CDR3 is built from 14 residues. The germline V and J ends were trimmed by 3 bases and 11 bases, with 18 bases remaining between them. CDR1 SGHDT and CDR2 YYEEEE come from the germline V gene. CDR3 residues: CASSSLYQDRTQHF. CDR3 coding DNA: TGTGCCAGCAGCTCATTATATCAGGACAGAACCCAGCATTTT.

The rearrangement links TRBV4-2 to TRBJ1-5, with D perhaps TRBD1 (5 bases). V lost 0 bases to trimming and J lost 9 bases, with 12 bases between them. The CDR3 runs 14 residues. Germline lookup yields CDR1 LGHNA and CDR2 YNFKEQ. Here the CDR3 DNA reads TGTGCCAGCAGCCAAGATATCAGGGATCCGCCCCAGCATTTT. Residues: CASSQDIRDPPQHF.

This clonotype showed up just a few times. This chain uses TRBV5-1 with TRBJ2-1, with D unclear. The CDR3 has 14 amino acids. V lost 6 bases, J lost 0 bases, and 10 bases lay in between. Germline CDR1 and CDR2: SGHRS and YFSETQ. The CDR3 DNA follows: TGCGCCAGCACCACGGCCAGCTCCTACAATGAGCAGTTCTTC. This codes for CASTTASSYNEQFF.

This clonotype turned up a few times. This chain links TRBV7-9 with TRBJ2-7; the match to TRBD1 covers 7 bases. Germline values: CDR1 SEHNR, CDR2 FQNEAQ (reference sequence). Trimming took 8 bases from V and 3 from J; bases not matched to a gene: 1. This CDR3 has 11 residues. The CDR3 is CASGTVYEQYF. DNA for the CDR3: TGTGCCAGCGGGACAGTCTACGAGCAGTACTTC.

The table lists this clonotype with a few counts. The chain's CDR3 is CASSVQTGLAGGADTQYF. DNA of the CDR3: TGTGCCAGCAGCGTTCAGACGGGACTAGCGGGGGGGGCAGATACGCAGTATTTT. The chain carries TRBV11-2 and TRBJ2-3; TRBD2 agrees at 16 bases. Per the germline V gene, CDR1 is SGHAT and CDR2 is FQNNGV. This CDR3 has 18 residues. V was pared by 5 bases and J by 4 bases, with 9 bases of the junction left unmatched.

This clonotype was counted a few times. The chain joins TRBV27 to TRBJ2-1; 15 positions agree with TRBD2. V lost 5 bases, J lost 3 bases, and 5 bases stayed unmatched. Germline-derived CDR1 and CDR2 are MNHEY and SMNVEV (reference sequence). This CDR3 has 17 residues. CDR3 loop: CASSPGLAGGFYNEQFF. The CDR3 region has the DNA TGTGCCAGCAGTCCGGGACTAGCGGGGGGATTCTACAATGAGCAGTTCTTC.

This clonotype has more than one count but fewer than ten. The chain links TRBV9 to TRBJ2-2; D remains ambiguous. Per the germline V gene, CDR1 is SGDLS and CDR2 is YYNGEE. The CDR3 consists of 17 residues. Trimming took off 2 bases at V and 0 bases at J, with 14 bases between the two ends. The CDR3 DNA reads as TGTGCCAGCAGCGTTGTAGCCAGATCCGCGAACACCGGGGAGCTGTTTTTT. It encodes CASSVVARSANTGELFF.

The CDR3 DNA follows: TGCGCCAGCAGCCAAGTGGGGGTCGGGTACACTGAAGCTTTCTTT. It translates to CASSQVGVGYTEAFF. The chain links TRBV4-1 to TRBJ1-1; D might be TRBD1 (5 bases). The CDR3 covers 15 residues. Germline CDR1 reads MGHRA; CDR2 reads YSYEKL. V lost 1 base and J lost 3, with 12 bases in between.

The chain couples TRBV12-3 or TRBV12-4 to TRBJ1-5; perhaps TRBD1 as D (5 bases). This CDR3 has 15 residues. Trimming removed 6 bases at V and 3 bases at J, with 15 bases between. CDR3 in amino acids: CASSRVGDHNQPQHF. The CDR3 DNA sequence: TGTGCCAGCAGCAGGGTGGGGGATCACAATCAGCCCCAGCATTTT.

This clonotype was counted a few times. V is TRBV14 and J is TRBJ2-5; no firm D call. Germline V gives CDR1 SGHDN, CDR2 FVKESK. There are 12 residues in the CDR3. Trimming removed 2 bases from V and 4 bases from J, with 5 bases in between. In DNA form, the CDR3 reads TGTGCCAGCAGCCAATTTTCAGAGACCCAGTACTTC. Translating it yields CASSQFSETQYF.

This clonotype was seen a handful of times. V gene TRBV6-1 combines with J gene TRBJ1-5, with D perhaps TRBD1 (5 bases). The ends were cut back, 5 bases at V and 5 bases at J, with 22 bases in the middle. The CDR3 extends over 17 amino acids. Per germline, CDR1 MNHNS and CDR2 SASEGT. This chain's CDR3 is CASSSWRLGGRDQPQHF. CDR3 DNA: TGTGCCAGCAGTAGCTGGAGATTGGGGGGGAGGGATCAGCCCCAGCATTTT.

This sequence joins TRBV28 and TRBJ2-2; TRBD1 might be the D (6 bases). V gave up 2 bases and J gave up 4 bases, with 14 bases separating them. This CDR3 comprises 16 residues. CDR1 MDHEN and CDR2 SYDVKM come from the germline V gene. The CDR3 DNA sequence: TGTGCCAGCAGTTTAACGTTAGGGGGTAGCACCGGGGAGCTGTTTTTT. Protein product: CASSLTLGGSTGELFF.

This clonotype was seen ten or more times. The V gene is TRBV6-2 or TRBV6-3, the J gene TRBJ1-2, with unresolved D. Germline CDR1 MNHEY, CDR2 SVGEGT. This CDR3 is 14 amino acids long. Trimming cost V 8 bases and J 8 bases, with 21 bases left between them. The CDR3 coding sequence is TGTGCCAGCTCAAGCGCCGGACTCTACGAGGGCTACACCTTC. Residues: CASSSAGLYEGYTF.